This is a list of T cell receptor beta chains from one sample in a study of cytomegalovirus exposure and HLA in healthy donors. Method: immunoSEQ multiplex PCR; TCRdb's copy keeps in-frame clones and lacks some. In the table there are around 140,000 clones, 88% of which are singletons. Sequencing used PBMCs. The origin of the receptors is a woman between 35 and 50 years old in good health and CMV-seronegative. The CDR3 runs from the conserved cysteine through the conserved F or W. A D gene is named only where the DNA matches it firmly. A row's size may be missing; if present it is once, few, many or a size class.

v_call	clone_size	j_call	d_call	cdr3_nt	cdr3_aa
TRBV7-2	-	TRBJ2-3	-	TGTGCCAGCAGTTACGCGTCAGATACGCAGTATTTT	CASSYASDTQYF
TRBV5-6	-	TRBJ2-5	TRBD1	TGTGCCAGCAGCTGGGGGACAGGGGAGTTCGAGACCCAGTACTTC	CASSWGTGEFETQYF
TRBV5-1	-	TRBJ2-5	-	TGCGCCAGCAGCTTACAAGGGGTGCGGGGAGAGCAGTACTTC	CASSLQGVRGEQYF
TRBV5-1	-	TRBJ2-5	-	TGCGCCAGCAGCTGGAGCAGGGATACGGAGACCCAGTACTTC	CASSWSRDTETQYF
TRBV7-9	-	TRBJ2-1	-	TGTTCCAGCAGCTCCCAGCCGGACAGATACAATGAGCAGTTCTTC	CSSSSQPDRYNEQFF
TRBV5-8	once	TRBJ2-2	-	TGTGCCAGCAGCTTGGCGGCAGGGCTCAACACCGGGGAGCTGTTTTTT	CASSLAAGLNTGELFF
TRBV7-9	-	TRBJ1-4	-	TGTTCCAGCAGCTTAGATACTTGGATGGCGGGACTGTTTTTT	CSSSLDTWMAGLFF
TRBV5-1	-	TRBJ1-1	-	TGCGCCAGCAGGCTTGGGTTGGCGGGGAGGGGAGGCACTGAAGCTTTCTTT	CASRLGLAGRGGTEAFF
TRBV25-1	-	TRBJ2-6	TRBD1	TGTGCCAGCGTCCGAGGGACAGGGGAAGGTGACGGGGCCAACGTCCTGACTTTC	CASVRGTGEGDGANVLTF
TRBV5-1	once	TRBJ2-1	-	TGCGCCAGCAGCTTGGCTAGGTACAATGAGCAGTTCTTC	CASSLARYNEQFF
TRBV6-1	once	TRBJ1-2	-	TGTGCCAGCAGCCTCACAGGAGTCGGTGGCTACACCTTC	CASSLTGVGGYTF
TRBV5-6	-	TRBJ2-7	TRBD1	TGTGCCAGCAGCTATGGGGACAGGGCCTACGAGCAGTACTTC	CASSYGDRAYEQYF
TRBV7-2	once	TRBJ2-2	-	TGTGCCAGCAGCTTAGGTTTGGGGAGAGGATCCGGGGAGCTGTTTTTT	CASSLGLGRGSGELFF
TRBV13	-	TRBJ2-5	TRBD1	TGTGCCAGCAGCCCCCGGGACAGAGAGACCCAGTACTTC	CASSPRDRETQYF
TRBV14	-	TRBJ2-1	TRBD1	TGTGCCAGCAGCCGAAGATCCGGGACAGGGGTAAATGAGCAGTTCTTC	CASSRRSGTGVNEQFF
TRBV2	-	TRBJ1-3	-	TGTGCCAGCCGAGGGCGAAGTGGAAACACCATATATTTT	CASRGRSGNTIYF
TRBV6-1	-	TRBJ2-7	-	TGTGCCACAGCCGCTACAGTACTCTACGAGCAGTACTTC	CATAATVLYEQYF
TRBV6-5	-	TRBJ2-7	-	TGTGCCAGCAGACAGTGGGCAGGAAACGAGCAGTACTTC	CASRQWAGNEQYF
TRBV19	-	TRBJ2-3	-	TGTGCCGTAGGGGGCCGGGGGCCCACAGATACGCAGTATTTT	CAVGGRGPTDTQYF
TRBV7-2	-	TRBJ2-7	-	TGTGCCAGCAGCTTCGGGCAGGGATTTTGGGACGAGCAGTACTTC	CASSFGQGFWDEQYF
TRBV18	-	TRBJ2-7	TRBD2	TGTGCCAGCTCACCCACTAGCGGGAGTTACGAGCAGTACTTC	CASSPTSGSYEQYF
TRBV7-9	-	TRBJ2-7	TRBD1	TGTTCCAGCAGCTTAGTTCCTGGGACAGGTACCTACGAGCAGTACTTC	CSSSLVPGTGTYEQYF
TRBV7-9	-	TRBJ2-7	TRBD2	TGTGCCAGCAGCTTGGGGACTAGCGTACTCTACTACGAGCAGTACTTC	CASSLGTSVLYYEQYF
TRBV11-3	-	TRBJ2-7	-	TGTGCCAGCACTTCCCCCGGGGGCTCCTACGAGCAGTACTTC	CASTSPGGSYEQYF
TRBV19	-	TRBJ1-5	-	TGTGCCAGTAGTATTGGGGCAGTGAATCAGCCCCAGCATTTT	CASSIGAVNQPQHF
TRBV11-2	once	TRBJ2-3	TRBD2	TGTGCCAGCAGCATTCTAGCGGGAGTGAATACGCAGTATTTT	CASSILAGVNTQYF
TRBV30	once	TRBJ1-5	-	TGTGCCTGGAGTGTTCAGGGCCACCAGCCCCAGCATTTT	CAWSVQGHQPQHF
TRBV5-1	-	TRBJ2-1	TRBD2	TGCGCCAGCAGCGGATCTAGCGGGGTTTCCTACAATGAGCAGTTCTTC	CASSGSSGVSYNEQFF
TRBV6-1	-	TRBJ2-3	-	TGTGCCAGCAGTGAGTTAGGGCAGGGCGGCACAGATACGCAGTATTTT	CASSELGQGGTDTQYF